This record concerns one TCR beta chain sequence. Antigen: not known. Primers: 60 Vbeta forward and 13 Jbeta reverse. Produced via immunoSEQ multiplex PCR; TCRdb's table is partial and in-frame only. Among approximately 170,000 clones, 82% were seen once, and the ten largest hold about 1.5%. These data come from a study of cytomegalovirus exposure and HLA in healthy donors. At the level of the study: Around 200 million T cells yielded 120 million or so unique TCR beta sequences, as an earlier analysis found. From HLA-typed donors, an early data release held about 85 million unique TCRs. The study's findings and limits: TCR beta sequences reportedly predicted most subjects' HLA-A and HLA-B alleles accurately.

This CDR3 contains 14 residues. Germline CDR1 is SGDLS and CDR2 is YYNGEE. The V gene end was trimmed by 0 bases and the J gene end by 2 bases; junction bases not matched to a gene: 2. Source material: PBMCs. The receptor comes from a male donor in good health and CMV-seronegative. The chain joins TRBV9 to TRBJ2-7; TRBD1 aligns across 7 bases. CDR3 in amino acids: CASSVAGTAYEQYF. CDR3 bases: TGTGCCAGCAGCGTAGCAGGGACAGCCTACGAGCAGTACTTC.